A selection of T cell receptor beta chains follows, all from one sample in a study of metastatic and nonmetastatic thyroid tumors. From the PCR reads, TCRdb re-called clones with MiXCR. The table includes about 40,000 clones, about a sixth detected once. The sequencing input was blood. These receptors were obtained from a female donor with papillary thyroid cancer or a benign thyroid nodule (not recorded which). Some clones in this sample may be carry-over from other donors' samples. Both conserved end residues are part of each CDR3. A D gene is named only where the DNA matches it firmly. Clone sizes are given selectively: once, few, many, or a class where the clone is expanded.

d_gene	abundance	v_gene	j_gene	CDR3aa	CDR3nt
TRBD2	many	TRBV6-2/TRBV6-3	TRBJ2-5	CASRHRTSGSVETQYF	TGTGCCAGCAGACATAGGACTAGCGGGAGCGTAGAGACCCAGTACTTC
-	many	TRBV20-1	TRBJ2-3	CSARDPGGATDTQYF	TGCAGTGCTAGAGATCCCGGGGGAGCCACAGATACGCAGTATTTT
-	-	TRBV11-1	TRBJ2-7	CASSLLVTGILTYEQYF	TGTGCCAGCAGCTTATTGGTCACAGGGATTTTGACCTACGAGCAGTACTTC
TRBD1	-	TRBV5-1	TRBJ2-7	CASSFGDSSTGDEQYF	TGCGCCAGCAGCTTCGGGGACAGTAGCACCGGGGACGAGCAGTACTTC
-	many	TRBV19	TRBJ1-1	CASSLPSGPSTEAFF	TGTGCCAGTAGTCTACCGAGCGGTCCCTCCACTGAAGCTTTCTTT
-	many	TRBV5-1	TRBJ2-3	CASKLEGTALTDTQYF	TGCGCCAGCAAACTGGAGGGGACGGCCCTCACAGATACGCAGTATTTT
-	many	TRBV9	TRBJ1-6	CASSVGAGGDF	TGTGCCAGCAGCGTAGGGGCAGGCGGTGACTTT
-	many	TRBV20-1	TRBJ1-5	CSESRLYSNQPQHF	TGCAGTGAATCAAGACTTTATAGCAATCAGCCCCAGCATTTT
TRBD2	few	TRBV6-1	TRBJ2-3	CAIISGSFPDTQYF	TGTGCCATCATCAGCGGGAGTTTTCCAGATACGCAGTATTTT
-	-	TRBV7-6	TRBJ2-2	CANSTRGWGRVTGELFF	TGTGCCAACAGCACCCGGGGGTGGGGGCGCGTCACCGGGGAGCTGTTTTTT
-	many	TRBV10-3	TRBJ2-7	CAISESGRSYEQYF	TGTGCCATCAGTGAGTCAGGACGGAGCTACGAGCAGTACTTC
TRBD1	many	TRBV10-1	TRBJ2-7	CASSESRTGWEQYF	TGCGCCAGCAGTGAAAGTCGGACAGGGTGGGAGCAGTACTTC
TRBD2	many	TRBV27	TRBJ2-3	CASSFPEGTSGRADTQYF	TGTGCCAGCAGTTTCCCGGAGGGGACTAGCGGGAGGGCAGATACGCAGTATTTT
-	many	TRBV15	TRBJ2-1	CATSGWSSYNEQFF	TGTGCCACCAGCGGCTGGAGCTCCTACAATGAGCAGTTCTTC
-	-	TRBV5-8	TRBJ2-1	CAGSLGLNYNEQFF	TGTGCCGGCAGCTTAGGACTAAACTACAATGAGCAGTTCTTC
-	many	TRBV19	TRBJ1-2	CASSVVRDRGYGYTF	TGTGCCAGTAGTGTAGTAAGGGATAGAGGCTATGGCTACACCTTC
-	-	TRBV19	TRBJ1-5	CASTSIPTRADQPQHF	TGTGCCAGTACCAGTATCCCCACCAGGGCAGACCAGCCCCAGCATTTT
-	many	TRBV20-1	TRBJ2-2	CSARIAYNTGELFF	TGCAGTGCTAGGATTGCCTACAACACCGGGGAGCTGTTTTTT
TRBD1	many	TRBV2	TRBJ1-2	CASSRQGARSLYGYTF	TGTGCCAGCAGCCGACAGGGCGCGCGTTCTCTCTATGGCTACACCTTC
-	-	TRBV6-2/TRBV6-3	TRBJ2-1	CASSWGSYNEQFF	TGTGCCAGCAGCTGGGGATCGTACAATGAGCAGTTCTTC
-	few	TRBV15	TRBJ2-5	CATSSVSGETQYF	TGTGCCACCAGTAGTGTGTCGGGAGAGACCCAGTACTTC
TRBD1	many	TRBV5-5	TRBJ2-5	CASSLQGEETQYF	TGTGCCAGCAGCTTGCAGGGGGAAGAGACCCAGTACTTC
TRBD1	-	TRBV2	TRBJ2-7	CVSSDDRVSSEQYF	TGTGTCAGCAGTGATGACAGGGTGTCTTCCGAGCAGTACTTC
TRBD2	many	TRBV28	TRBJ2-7	CASSSQTGTSGSYEQYF	TGTGCCAGCAGTTCCCAAACCGGGACTAGCGGTTCCTACGAGCAGTACTTC
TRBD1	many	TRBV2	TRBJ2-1	CAALQGAGSYNEQFF	TGTGCCGCTCTACAGGGGGCAGGGTCCTACAATGAGCAGTTCTTC
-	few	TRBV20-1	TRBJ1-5	CSARRGRYSNQPQHF	TGCAGTGCTAGAAGGGGCCGGTATAGCAATCAGCCCCAGCATTTT
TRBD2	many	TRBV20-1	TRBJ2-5	CSATQILTSAGEETQYF	TGCAGTGCTACCCAAATCCTAACTAGCGCGGGGGAAGAGACCCAGTACTTC
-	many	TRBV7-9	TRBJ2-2	CASSFDPRELFF	TGTGCCAGCAGCTTTGATCCCAGGGAGCTGTTTTTT
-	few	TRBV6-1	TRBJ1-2	CASSEEVLAYGYTF	TGTGCCAGCAGCGAGGAGGTTCTAGCCTATGGCTACACCTTC
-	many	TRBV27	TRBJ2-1	CASSFLLPEKYNEQFF	TGTGCCAGCAGTTTCTTGCTCCCGGAAAAATACAATGAGCAGTTCTTC
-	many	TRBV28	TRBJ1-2	CASSLGVGSPYGYTF	TGTGCCAGCAGTTTAGGAGTAGGATCCCCCTATGGCTACACCTTC
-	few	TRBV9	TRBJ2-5	CASSVDPGGSQETQYF	TGTGCCAGCAGCGTAGACCCCGGGGGATCTCAAGAGACCCAGTACTTC
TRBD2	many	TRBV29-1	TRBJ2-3	CSTGGGATDTQYF	TGCAGCACGGGCGGGGGGGCGACAGATACGCAGTATTTT
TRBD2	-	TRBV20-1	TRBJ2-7	CSAVPGLAGVRQYF	TGCAGTGCTGTACCGGGACTAGCGGGAGTGAGGCAGTACTTC
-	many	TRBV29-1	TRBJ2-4	CSASLAAKNIQYF	TGCAGCGCCTCACTAGCTGCCAAAAACATTCAGTACTTC
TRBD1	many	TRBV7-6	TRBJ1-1	CASSTRQGPGEAFF	TGTGCCAGCAGCACCCGACAGGGGCCGGGTGAAGCTTTCTTT
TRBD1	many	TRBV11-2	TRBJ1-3	CASSITPARGQVNTIYF	TGTGCCAGCAGCATAACACCTGCTCGGGGACAGGTGAACACCATATATTTT
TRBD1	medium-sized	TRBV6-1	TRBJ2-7	CASSADRGGGQYF	TGTGCCAGCAGTGCGGACAGGGGAGGAGGGCAGTACTTC
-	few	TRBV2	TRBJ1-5	CASLLDRTSNQPQHF	TGTGCCAGCTTATTAGACAGAACAAGCAATCAGCCCCAGCATTTT
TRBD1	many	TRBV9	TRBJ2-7	CASSAGQGGYEQYF	TGTGCCAGCAGCGCGGGACAGGGGGGGTACGAGCAGTACTTC
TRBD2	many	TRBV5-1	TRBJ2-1	CASSFGASGYNEQFF	TGCGCCAGCAGCTTCGGGGCTAGCGGGTACAATGAGCAGTTCTTC
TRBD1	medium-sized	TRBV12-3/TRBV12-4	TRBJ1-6	CASRPGQVNSPLHF	TGTGCCAGCAGACCGGGACAGGTGAATTCACCCCTCCACTTT
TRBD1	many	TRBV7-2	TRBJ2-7	CASSYLGTGSYEQYF	TGTGCCAGCAGCTACCTCGGGACAGGGTCCTACGAGCAGTACTTC
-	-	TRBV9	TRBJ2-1	CASIVIEAW	TGTGCCAGCATCGTTATTGAAGCGTGG
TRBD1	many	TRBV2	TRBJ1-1	CASRPRDRGIEAFF	TGTGCCAGCAGGCCCCGGGACAGGGGCATTGAAGCTTTCTTT
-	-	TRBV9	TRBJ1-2	CASSVADNRGERYYGYTF	TGTGCCAGCAGCGTAGCCGACAATCGGGGGGAGCGCTACTATGGCTACACCTTC
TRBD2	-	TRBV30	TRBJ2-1	CAWSPGIAGYYNEQFF	TGTGCCTGGAGTCCGGGAATAGCGGGTTACTACAATGAGCAGTTCTTC
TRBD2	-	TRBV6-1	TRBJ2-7	CASSELGRGAHSYEQYF	TGTGCCAGCAGTGAACTCGGGCGGGGGGCCCACTCCTACGAGCAGTACTTC
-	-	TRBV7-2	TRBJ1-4	CASSLIGRPEKLFF	TGTGCCAGCAGCTTGATTGGACGGCCTGAAAAACTGTTTTTT
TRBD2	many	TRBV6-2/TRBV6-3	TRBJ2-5	CASHRGLAGGSETQYF	TGTGCCAGCCACAGGGGACTAGCGGGAGGGAGCGAGACCCAGTACTTC
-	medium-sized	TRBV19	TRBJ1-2	CATRRGFGYTF	TGTGCCACCCGGAGAGGGTTTGGCTACACCTTC
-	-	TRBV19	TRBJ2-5	CASRQAGETQYF	TGTGCCAGTAGACAGGCTGGGGAGACCCAGTACTTC
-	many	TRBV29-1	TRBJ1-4	CSVGQALNEKLFF	TGCAGCGTTGGACAGGCTCTAAATGAAAAACTGTTTTTT
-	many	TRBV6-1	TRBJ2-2	CASSIAGEAGELFF	TGTGCCAGCAGTATCGCAGGGGAGGCCGGGGAGCTGTTTTTT
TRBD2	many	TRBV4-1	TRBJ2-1	CASSQEGLAASYNEQFF	TGCGCCAGCAGCCAAGAAGGGCTAGCGGCCTCCTACAATGAGCAGTTCTTC